This TCR beta chain was captured in a study of CD8+ T cells in alopecia areata. V was clipped by 5 bases and J by 4 bases, with 18 bases between them. Looked up from germline, CDR1 is LNHNV and CDR2 is YYDKDF (reference sequence). The CDR3 runs to 16 residues. Following RNA extraction, reverse transcription yielded cDNA that acted as the sequencing template. Using immunoSEQ multiplex PCR, the repertoire was profiled, and TCRdb retains in-frame clones only, with some absent. The sample has tens of thousands of clones; roughly three fifths are singletons. This chain links TRBV15 with TRBJ1-5; D is ambiguous. The source of this sequence is a human donor with alopecia areata. Sequencing was performed on CD8+ T cells sorted from blood, taken at week 0. CDR3: CATSHPRNEINQPQHF. Written as DNA, the CDR3 is TGTGCCACCAGCCATCCCCGGAACGAGATTAATCAGCCCCAGCATTTT.